This T cell receptor (beta chain) was captured by sequencing in a study of blood T cells in healthy people across ages. Then a second PCR, running roughly 7 to 11 cycles, was carried out with a sample-barcoded 5' primer and a J-beta primer mix. Via MiXCR, TCRdb re-called the 5' RACE reads, giving one row per CDR3 protein. This sample has more than 800,000 distinct CDR3 sequences; 29% occur once, and the top ten carry 15% to 20%. This clonotype was recorded many times. This CDR3 region has 14 residues. With V trimmed by 10 bases and J by 2 bases, 5 bases remained unmatched. The germline gives CDR1 SGHTA, CDR2 FQGNSA.

Material: blood. The receptor was isolated from a woman older than 75 in good health. The rearrangement joins TRBV7-2 to TRBJ1-4, with TRBD1 identical over 9 bases. In DNA form, the CDR3 reads TGTGCCACGACAGGGGGAGGTACTAATGAAAAACTGTTTTTT. As protein: CATTGGGTNEKLFF.